The 20 T cell receptor beta chains in this list originate from one sample, sequenced in a study of siplizumab effects on memory and regulatory T cells. Data came from immunoSEQ multiplex PCR; TCRdb stores just in-frame clones and leaves some out. Among around 100,000 clones listed, around nine tenths were seen once. What was sequenced was non-Treg CD4+ T cells sorted from blood. The receptors derive from a human donor in good health.

The chain employs TRBV7-2 and TRBJ1-3; 8 positions match TRBD1. This CDR3 spans 13 amino acids. V lost 3 bases, J lost 8 bases, and 3 bases stayed unmatched. Germline V gene data show CDR1 as SGHTA and CDR2 as FQGNSA. The CDR3 protein is CASSFDRGDTIYF. The CDR3 bases are TGTGCCAGCAGCTTCGACAGGGGCGACACCATATATTTT.

Only one count was recorded for this clone. V is TRBV27 and J is TRBJ1-4; 7 nucleotides agree with TRBD1. With V trimmed by 5 bases and J by 3 bases, 6 bases remained unmatched. This CDR3 comprises 15 residues. The germline CDR1 and CDR2 sequences are MNHEY and SMNVEV (reference sequence). CDR3 DNA: TGTGCCAGCAGTCACGGACAGGCCGCTAATGAAAAACTGTTTTTT. Protein product: CASSHGQAANEKLFF.

The genes are TRBV7-2 and TRBJ2-7; 8 bases agree with TRBD2. CDR1 and CDR2 from the germline V gene are SGHTA and FQGNSA. V shed 2 bases and J 4 bases; nucleotides not matched to a gene: 4. The CDR3 is made up of 14 amino acids. This chain's CDR3 is CASSLSGGQYEQYF. The CDR3 nucleotides read TGTGCCAGCAGCTTATCGGGAGGGCAGTACGAGCAGTACTTC.

This sequence joins TRBV6-1 and TRBJ2-1; 15 bases agree with TRBD2. Germline V gene lookup returns CDR1 MNHNS and CDR2 SASEGT. The CDR3 contains 16 residues. V shed 2 bases and J 15 bases; nucleotides not matched to a gene: 11. The CDR3 is CASSETGGLAGGGLFF. CDR3 sequence (DNA): TGTGCCAGCAGTGAAACCGGGGGACTAGCGGGAGGCGGTCTGTTCTTC.

This chain links TRBV5-5 with TRBJ1-2; tentatively, D is TRBD1 (5 bases). V was clipped by 6 bases and J by 7 bases, with 25 bases between them. CDR3 size: 16 residues. In germline, CDR1 is SGHKS, CDR2 YYEKEE (reference sequence). The CDR3 bases are TGTGCCAGCACCCATTCAGGGTACGGATTTGCTGTTGGCTACACCTTC. It is translated as CASTHSGYGFAVGYTF.

A word on this clone: One end of the junction fails to match germline, which may point to a read error. The chain is built from TRBV7-2 and TRBJ2-1; TRBD2 is a possible D gene (6 bases). The germline CDR1 and CDR2 sequences are SGHTA and FQGNSA. The CDR3 runs 15 residues. CDR3 DNA: TGTGCCAGCAGTTTAGGCGGGACCTCCTACAATGAGCAGTTCTTC. Translated: CASSLGGTSYNEQFF.

The genes are TRBV6-6 and TRBJ2-7; 8 bases are shared with TRBD2. The end of the DNA fits TRBJ2-5 better, so the J call may be wrong. The CDR3 is made up of 15 amino acids. Germline V gives CDR1 MNHNY, CDR2 SVGAGI (reference sequence). The CDR3 DNA is TGTGCCAGCATCCGGGGGGGAGCGGGAGAAGAGACCCAGTACTTC. Translated: CASIRGGAGEETQYF.

This chain links TRBV7-2 with TRBJ2-3; D is ambiguous. CDR3 size: 15 residues. Deletions cut 2 bases from V and 3 bases from J, with 12 bases between. Germline V gene data show CDR1 as SGHTA and CDR2 as FQGNSA. The CDR3 DNA follows: TGTGCCAGCAGCTTAACCCGGTCTAGTACAGATACGCAGTATTTT. It yields the protein CASSLTRSSTDTQYF. The complete variable domain, with remaining parts taken from reference TRBV7-2 and TRBJ2-3, reads GAGVSQSPSNKVTEKGKDVELRCDPISGHTALYWYRQSLGQGLEFLIYFQGNSAPDKSGLPSDRFSAERTGGSVSTLTIQRTQQEDSAVYLCASSLTRSSTDTQYFGPGTRLTVL.

J is TRBJ2-5 and V is TRBV7-8; TRBD1 matches at 8 bases. The germline gives CDR1 SGHVS, CDR2 FQNEAQ. This CDR3 has 14 residues. The trim removed 1 base at V and 4 bases at J, leaving 2 bases unmatched. This CDR3 reads CASSLGTGRETQYF. The CDR3 DNA reads TGTGCCAGCAGCTTAGGGACAGGGCGAGAGACCCAGTACTTC.

CDR3 bases: TGTGCCAGTAGTCCCGGGACAGGGAGAGGAAACACTGAAGCTTTCTTT. Its translation is CASSPGTGRGNTEAFF. The gene calls are TRBV19 and TRBJ1-1; TRBD1 matches at 9 bases. In germline, CDR1 is LNHDA, CDR2 SQIVND (reference sequence). There are 16 residues in the CDR3. V was pared by 5 bases and J by 2 bases, with 9 bases of the junction left unmatched.

The chain employs TRBV7-3 and TRBJ2-3; D unresolved. Deletions cut 1 base from V and 8 bases from J, with 25 bases between. CDR1 is SGHTA and CDR2 is FQGTGA in the germline V gene. The CDR3 is 18 amino acids. CDR3 DNA sequence: TGTGCCAGCAGCTTAATCTACGACCACCGGGTGTTTGAAAGTACGCAGTATTTT. It codes for CASSLIYDHRVFESTQYF. The entire variable domain, with the rest obtained from reference TRBV7-3 and TRBJ2-3, is as follows: GAGVSQTPSNKVTEKGKYVELRCDPISGHTALYWYRQSLGQGPEFLIYFQGTGAADDSGLPNDRFFAVRPEGSVSTLKIQRTERGDSAVYLCASSLIYDHRVFESTQYFGPGTRLTVL.

The chain uses TRBV29-1 and TRBJ2-7, with 8 bases fitting TRBD2. CDR3 length: 13 amino acids. The J segment lost 2 bases and the V segment lost 2 bases, leaving 2 bases of the junction unmatched. CDR1 is SQVTM, CDR2 ANQGSEA, per germline. CDR3 sequence reads: CSVETSGPYEQYF. The CDR3 DNA follows: TGCAGCGTTGAAACTAGCGGACCCTACGAGCAGTACTTC.

The chain carries TRBV4-1 and TRBJ1-1; the D gene is possibly TRBD1 (5 bases). Germline V gives CDR1 MGHRA, CDR2 YSYEKL. Deletions cut 1 base from V and 5 bases from J, with 23 bases between. CDR3 length: 18 residues. CDR3 sequence reads: CASSQGGGRGRSVTEAFF. DNA for the CDR3: TGCGCCAGCAGCCAAGGTGGAGGGAGGGGACGGTCGGTGACTGAAGCTTTCTTT.

This clone was recorded only once. The same CDR3 can be traced to other DNA sequences in this sample. The chain is built from TRBV7-3 and TRBJ1-3; no clear D gene. Germline V gives CDR1 SGHTA, CDR2 FQGTGA. CDR3 size: 13 residues. Between the trimmed V and J ends, which lost 0 bases and 3 bases, there was a span of 3 bases. The CDR3 DNA reads as TGTGCCAGCAGCTTAACCGATGGAAACACCATATATTTT. Its translation is CASSLTDGNTIYF.

For the CDR3, the DNA is TGTGCCAGCAGCTTAGGGCTAGCGGGAGGGGTTAGCTCCTACAATGAGCAGTTCTTC. Protein product: CASSLGLAGGVSSYNEQFF. The chain is built from TRBV7-3 and TRBJ2-1; 12 bases line up with TRBD2. Germline V lookup: CDR1 SGHTA, CDR2 FQGTGA. There are 19 residues in the CDR3. Trimming removed 2 bases from V and 0 bases from J; junction bases left unmatched: 8.

The chain is built from TRBV4-3 and TRBJ1-2; D not resolved. V was pared by 0 bases and J by 8 bases, with 10 bases between. The CDR3 is made up of 13 amino acids. CDR1 and CDR2 (germline): LGHNA, YSLEER. This CDR3 reads CASSQDGMRGYTF. In DNA form, the CDR3 reads TGCGCCAGCAGCCAAGACGGAATGCGGGGCTACACCTTC.

The chain carries TRBV7-3 and TRBJ2-1, with 7 bases that match TRBD1. The CDR3 is 15 residues long. V lost 5 bases and J lost 2; bases outside the gene matches: 6. The V gene's germline CDR1 is SGHTA and CDR2 FQGTGA. CDR3: CASSRDSSTYNEQFF. CDR3 nucleotide sequence: TGTGCCAGCAGCCGGGACAGTAGCACCTACAATGAGCAGTTCTTC.

The J gene is TRBJ2-7, the V gene TRBV11-3, with TRBD1 matching 10 bases. This CDR3 spans 15 amino acids. CDR1 is SGHNT and CDR2 is YENEEA in the germline V gene. Germline trimming cut 5 bases from V and 5 bases from J; bases unmatched to any gene: 9. CDR3 sequence (DNA): TGTGCCAGCAGCCAGATGGGACAGGGGCGTCACGAGCAGTACTTC. Translating gives CASSQMGQGRHEQYF.

The chain links TRBV19 to TRBJ2-7, with a possible D match to TRBD1 (6 bases). CDR1 is LNHDA and CDR2 is SQIVND in the germline V gene (reference sequence). Deletions cut 1 base from V and 0 bases from J, with 10 bases between. CDR3 length: 15 amino acids. The CDR3 coding sequence is TGTGCCAGTAGTATAGCCGGGGACATCTCCTACGAGCAGTACTTC. This sequence encodes CASSIAGDISYEQYF.

CDR3 DNA: TGTGCCAGTAGCTGGACTTCTGAAGGATCGCAGTATTTT. Protein sequence: CASSWTSEGSQYF. The rearrangement joins TRBV19 to TRBJ2-3, with a weak D call TRBD2 (5 bases). CDR1 and CDR2 (germline): LNHDA, SQIVND (reference sequence). The CDR3 totals 13 residues. Trimming cost V 6 bases and J 10 bases, with 17 bases left between them.